The entry below gives a single TCR beta chain sequence along with its context. Its antigen remains unidentified. This record comes from a study of B cell selection in AIRE deficiency. General study results and limits: About 30.6% of healthy-shared Treg TCRbeta sequences appeared in patient Tconv cells. Only roughly 9% of over 3,000 shared Treg sequences were patient-specific; roughly 30% healthy-specific. Shared Treg sequences had shorter CDR3s, biased toward rearrangements with few non-templated insertions.

CD4+CD127+ cells were sorted as the conventional CD4 T cells. V lost 4 bases to trimming and J lost 0 bases, with 11 bases between them. The CDR3 covers 15 residues. Per the germline V gene, CDR1 is SGHNT and CDR2 is YYREEE (reference sequence). Under the authors' procedure: Pooled conventional T cells gave about 1x10^5 patient and around 1.4x10^5 donor TCRbeta sequences. Repertoires were generated with immunoSEQ multiplex PCR, while TCRdb's copy carries only in-frame clones and drops some. Clone size and the V and J calls come from that table; the DNA yielded D and trimming. The sample records tens of thousands of clones, approximately 96% being singletons.

This TCR was recovered from a human donor with AIRE deficiency. This chain links TRBV5-4 with TRBJ2-1; no definite D call. The sequencing input was conventional CD4+ T cells sorted from PBMCs. Here the CDR3 DNA reads TGTGCCAGCAGCCTATCACAGAGCTCCTACAATGAGCAGTTCTTC. Its translation is CASSLSQSSYNEQFF. Supplemented by reference TRBV5-4 and TRBJ2-1, the full variable domain reads ETGVTQSPTHLIKTRGQQVTLRCSSQSGHNTVSWYQQALGQGPQFIFQYYREEENGRGNFPPRFSGLQFPNYSSELNVNALELDDSALYLCASSLSQSSYNEQFFGPGTRLTVL.